A single sample gave rise to the 12 T cell receptor beta chains below, sequenced in a study of T cell clonality in common variable immunodeficiency. Study results and caveats: In common variable immunodeficiency, TCR beta chains reportedly carried fewer deletions and N-nucleotide insertions.

Using immunoSEQ multiplex PCR, the repertoire was profiled, and TCRdb retains in-frame clones only, with some absent. Reported are some 15,000 clones; the ten largest clones contain 4.9%. What these receptors recognize is not known. Sequenced sample: peripheral blood mononuclear cells. Receptor source: a human donor with common variable immunodeficiency.

Points on this clone: From the germline J gene comes the end of the CDR3, since the read stops 3 residues before it. The chain employs TRBV9 and TRBJ2-5, with 12 bases matching TRBD2. With 4 bases clipped from V and 3 bases from J, the junction kept 4 bases outside the gene matches. Germline V gene sequence: CDR1 SGDLS, CDR2 YYNGEE. This CDR3 contains 15 residues. The CDR3 sequence: CASSPRLAGEETQYF. The CDR3 DNA, read in part, is TGTGCCAGCAGCCCTCGACTAGCGGGAGAAGAGACC.

This clone is labeled medium-sized based on frequency. Sequencing ends 3 residues short of the CDR3 end; the germline J gene provides the rest. J is TRBJ2-2 and V is TRBV18; D is unresolved. Germline CDR1 and CDR2: KGHSH and LQKENI. The CDR3 consists of 13 residues. The V gene lost 3 bases and the J gene lost 5 bases, with 7 bases spanning the gap. The CDR3 DNA, read in part, is TGTGCCAGCTCACCCAGTTGGACCGGGGAG. The encoded protein is CASSPSWTGE. The whole CDR3 is CASSPSWTGELFF.

Concerning this clone itself: The missing CDR3 end, 3 residues past where the read stops, is filled in from the germline J gene. The chain recombines TRBV7-2 with TRBJ2-5; 8 bases are a match to TRBD1. The CDR3 loop spans 14 amino acids. Germline-derived CDR1 and CDR2 are SGHTA and FQGNSA. Trimming removed 2 bases from V and 2 bases from J; junction bases left unmatched: 1. The covered CDR3 bases are TGTGCCAGCAGCTTACGGACAGGGCAAGAGACC. Amino acid sequence: CASSLRTGQET. The entire CDR3 sequence reads CASSLRTGQETQYF. Complete variable domain (other parts from reference TRBV7-2 and TRBJ2-5): GAGVSQSPSNKVTEKGKDVELRCDPISGHTALYWYRQSLGQGLEFLIYFQGNSAPDKSGLPSDRFSAERTGGSVSTLTIQRTQQEDSAVYLCASSLRTGQETQYFGPGTRLLVL.

With regard to this clone: Relative to the germline gene, one junction end is altered; a read error may explain this. The sequence runs out 3 residues before the end of the CDR3; the remainder is reconstructed from the germline J gene. The rearrangement uses TRBV4-1 and TRBJ2-2; TRBD2 might be the D (6 bases). Germline V CDR1 and CDR2: MGHRA, YSYEKL. This CDR3 has 14 residues. CDR3 sequence: CASSLGLDTGGLFF. The CDR3 DNA, read in part, is TGCGCCAGCAGCTTAGGGTTGGACACCGGGGGG.

Worth noting for this clone: The read comes to an end 3 residues before the CDR3 does, leaving the germline J gene to fill in the end. This chain connects TRBV30 to TRBJ1-6; D is perhaps TRBD1 (5 bases). This CDR3 has 14 residues. From germline, CDR1 is GTSNPN and CDR2 SVGIG (reference sequence). V was shortened by 3 bases and J by 2 bases, with 8 bases between the two germline ends. CDR3 DNA, as far as it was read: TGTGCCTGGAGCGTGGACACCTATAATTCACCC. Translating it yields CAWSVDTYNSP. The entire CDR3 sequence reads CAWSVDTYNSPLHF. Full variable domain (rest looked up from reference TRBV30 and TRBJ1-6): SQTIHQWPATLVQPVGSPLSLECTVEGTSNPNLYWYRQAAGRGLQLLFYSVGIGQISSEVPQNLSASRPQDRQFILSSKKLLLSDSGFYLCAWSVDTYNSPLHFGNGTRLTVT.

This clone is identified as medium-sized (0.01 to 0.1%) from frequency. The read falls 3 residues short of the CDR3 end, and the missing part is taken from the germline J gene. The chain recombines TRBV18 with TRBJ2-3; 9 nucleotides agree with TRBD1. Looked up from germline, CDR1 is KGHSH and CDR2 is LQKENI. CDR3 length equals 15 residues. The V segment lost 1 base and the J segment 2 bases; nucleotides outside the gene matches: 1. CDR3 in amino acids: CASSPLQGATDTQYF. The part of the CDR3 DNA that was read is TGTGCCAGCTCACCACTACAGGGGGCCACAGATACG.

Concerning this clone itself: Compared with germline, one end of the junction differs, possibly owing to a read error. Read sequence stops 3 residues before the CDR3 end, and the germline J gene provides the missing end. V is TRBV4-2 and J is TRBJ2-7; D possibly corresponds to TRBD2 (6 bases). CDR3 length: 16 amino acids. Germline lookup yields CDR1 LGHNA and CDR2 YNFKEQ. The sequenced CDR3 bases are TGCGCCAGCAGCCCGGGGGAATGGGGATCTCCCTACGAG. Residues: CASSPGEWGSPYE. In full, the CDR3 reads CASSPGEWGSPYEQYF.

The CDR3 loop is CASSETGGGQPQHF. The part of the CDR3 DNA that was read is TGCGCCAGCAGCGAGACAGGGGGAGGCCAGCCC. This chain connects TRBV5-1 to TRBJ1-5; 9 bases match TRBD1. The sequenced fragment ends 3 residues before the CDR3 boundary, so the rest is inferred from the germline J gene. This CDR3 has 14 amino acids. From germline, CDR1 is SGHRS and CDR2 YFSETQ. The junction had 6 bases not matched to a gene; V was cut back by 4 bases and J by 7 bases.

Notes on this clone: With the read ending 3 residues before the CDR3 end, the germline J gene is used to fill in that end. The J gene is TRBJ1-4, the V gene TRBV5-6; D possibly corresponds to TRBD1 (5 bases). The CDR3 totals 15 residues. CDR1 SGHDT and CDR2 YYEEEE come from the germline V gene. Trimming shortened V by 4 bases and J by 7 bases, and 17 bases separated the two germline ends. This chain's CDR3 is CASSPGPQAGEKLFF. The DNA read from the CDR3 is TGTGCCAGCAGCCCGGGACCCCAAGCGGGTGAAAAA. The full variable domain, completed using reference TRBV5-6 and TRBJ1-4, is DAGVTQSPTHLIKTRGQQVTLRCSPKSGHDTVSWYQQALGQGPQFIFQYYEEEERQRGNFPDRFSGHQFPNYSSELNVNALLLGDSALYLCASSPGPQAGEKLFFGSGTQLSVL.

This clone is deemed medium-sized by its frequency. The read ends 3 residues before the CDR3 terminus; that terminus is restored from the germline J gene. The chain joins TRBV7-6 to TRBJ1-2; 7 bases map to TRBD1. In germline, CDR1 is SGHVS, CDR2 FNYEAQ. The CDR3 runs to 12 residues. The CDR3 loop is CASSQTGWGYTF. The covered CDR3 bases are TGTGCCAGCAGCCAGACAGGGTGGGGC.

Points on this clone: The CDR3 end lies 3 residues beyond the end of the read and is filled in from the germline J gene. The chain is built from TRBV23-1 and TRBJ2-7; D may be TRBD2 (6 bases). TRBV23-1 is given ORF status, its function remaining uncertain. Trimming removed 2 bases at V and 3 bases at J, with 11 bases between. This CDR3 contains 14 residues. This chain's CDR3 is CASSQKAGDYEQYF. Incomplete CDR3 DNA: TGCGCCAGCAGTCAAAAAGCGGGCGACTACGAG.

Comments on this clone: The observed sequence ends 3 residues before the CDR3 terminus, with the missing tail filled in from the germline J gene. The chain has TRBV19 and TRBJ1-6; no reliable D call. Germline CDR1 LNHDA, CDR2 SQIVND (reference sequence). The CDR3 runs 14 residues. V lost 6 bases and J lost 0, with 6 bases in between. Partial CDR3 DNA: TGTGCCAGTAGGGCGGGCTCCTATAATTCACCC. As protein: CASRAGSYNSP. The entire CDR3 protein is CASRAGSYNSPLHF.